This T cell receptor (beta chain) was profiled in a study of cytomegalovirus exposure and HLA in healthy donors. V was trimmed by 3 bases and J by 4 bases, leaving 9 bases between them. This CDR3 has 13 amino acids. The germline V gene has CDR1 SGHRS and CDR2 YFSETQ. General study points: For most TCR beta V segments, an earlier analysis put the productive rate at about 90% or about 30% of the time. CMV serostatus stood as the only immune exposure information on hand.

Of note for this clone: Its antigen is as yet unknown.

It was with 60 Vbeta and 13 Jbeta primers that the PCR ran. Clones were sequenced by immunoSEQ multiplex PCR, and TCRdb holds only the in-frame ones, with some missing. The table has approximately 80,000 clones, around 78% seen once. The chain recombines TRBV5-1 with TRBJ2-3, with a possible D match to TRBD2 (6 bases). The TCR sequence derives from a male donor in good health and CMV-seropositive. Input material: PBMCs. CDR3: CASSSLASDTQYF. The CDR3 nucleotides read TGCGCCAGCAGCTCACTAGCCTCAGATACGCAGTATTTT.